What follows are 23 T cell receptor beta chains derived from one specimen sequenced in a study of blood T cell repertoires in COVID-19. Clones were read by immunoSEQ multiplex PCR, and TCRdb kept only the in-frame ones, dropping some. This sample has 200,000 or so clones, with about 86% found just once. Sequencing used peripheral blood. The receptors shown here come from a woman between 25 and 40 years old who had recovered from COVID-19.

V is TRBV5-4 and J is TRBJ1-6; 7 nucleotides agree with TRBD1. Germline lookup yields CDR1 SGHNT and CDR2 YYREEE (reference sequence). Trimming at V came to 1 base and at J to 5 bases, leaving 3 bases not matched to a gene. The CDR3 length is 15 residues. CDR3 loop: CASSLNRGNNSPLHF. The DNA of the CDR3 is TGTGCCAGCAGCTTGAACAGGGGAAATAATTCACCCCTCCACTTT.

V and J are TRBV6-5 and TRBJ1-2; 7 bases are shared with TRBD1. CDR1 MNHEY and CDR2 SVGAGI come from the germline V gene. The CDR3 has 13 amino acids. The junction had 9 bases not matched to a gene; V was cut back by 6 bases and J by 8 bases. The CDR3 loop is CASRGQRPDGYTF. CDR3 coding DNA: TGTGCCAGCAGGGGACAGCGGCCGGACGGCTACACCTTC.

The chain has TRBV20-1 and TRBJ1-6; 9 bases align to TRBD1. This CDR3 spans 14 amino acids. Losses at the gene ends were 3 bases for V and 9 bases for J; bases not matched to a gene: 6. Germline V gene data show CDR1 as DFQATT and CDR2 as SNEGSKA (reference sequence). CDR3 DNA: TGCAGTGCTAGTAGGGGACAGGGAAGTTCACCCCTCCACTTT. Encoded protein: CSASRGQGSSPLHF.

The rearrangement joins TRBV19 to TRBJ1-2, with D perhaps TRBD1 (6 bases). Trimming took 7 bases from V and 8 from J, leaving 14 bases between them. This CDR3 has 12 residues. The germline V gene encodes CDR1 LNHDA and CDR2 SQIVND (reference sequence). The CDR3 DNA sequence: TGTGCCAGTATCTCAGGGGCTGACGGCTACACCTTC. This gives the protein CASISGADGYTF.

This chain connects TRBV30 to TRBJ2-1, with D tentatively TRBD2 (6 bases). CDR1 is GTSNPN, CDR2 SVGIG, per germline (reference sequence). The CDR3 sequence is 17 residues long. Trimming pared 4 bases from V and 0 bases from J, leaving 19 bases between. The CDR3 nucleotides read TGTGCCTGGAATCCCGCCTGGGCGGGGTCCTCCTACAATGAGCAGTTCTTC. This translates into CAWNPAWAGSSYNEQFF.

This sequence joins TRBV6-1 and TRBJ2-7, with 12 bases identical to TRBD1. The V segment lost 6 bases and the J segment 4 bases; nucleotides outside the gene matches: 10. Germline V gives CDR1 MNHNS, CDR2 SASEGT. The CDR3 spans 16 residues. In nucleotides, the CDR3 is TGTGCCAGCAGGGAACCGGGACAGGGGGCTAGGTACGAGCAGTACTTC. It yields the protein CASREPGQGARYEQYF.

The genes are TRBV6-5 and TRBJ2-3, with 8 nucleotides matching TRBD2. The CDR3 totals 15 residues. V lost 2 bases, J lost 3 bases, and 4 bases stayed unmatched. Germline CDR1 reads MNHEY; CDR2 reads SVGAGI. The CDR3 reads CASSYTGGPTDTQYF. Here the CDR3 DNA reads TGTGCCAGCAGTTACACGGGAGGGCCGACAGATACGCAGTATTTT.

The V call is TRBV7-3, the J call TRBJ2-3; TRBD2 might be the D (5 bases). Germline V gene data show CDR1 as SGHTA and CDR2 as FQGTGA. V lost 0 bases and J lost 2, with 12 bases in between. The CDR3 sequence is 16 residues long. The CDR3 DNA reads TGTGCCAGCAGCTTAACCCCAGAGGGCCCCACAGATACGCAGTATTTT. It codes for CASSLTPEGPTDTQYF.

The CDR3 spells CASSPLPSRVEFGGQGEYEQYF. The CDR3 coding sequence is TGTGCCAGCAGTCCACTCCCCTCCCGGGTGGAGTTCGGCGGACAGGGGGAATACGAGCAGTACTTC. The chain joins TRBV27 to TRBJ2-7; TRBD1 aligns across 10 bases. J was trimmed by 4 bases and V by 5 bases; bases with no gene match: 29. Germline loops: CDR1 MNHEY, CDR2 SMNVEV (reference sequence). This CDR3 comprises 22 residues.

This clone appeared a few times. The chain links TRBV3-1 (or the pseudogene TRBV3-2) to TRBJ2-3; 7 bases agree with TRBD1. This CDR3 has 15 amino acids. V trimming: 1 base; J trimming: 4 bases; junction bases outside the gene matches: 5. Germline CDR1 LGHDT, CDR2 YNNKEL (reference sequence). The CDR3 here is CASSQAVRGSDTQYF. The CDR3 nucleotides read TGTGCCAGCAGCCAAGCAGTCAGGGGGTCAGATACGCAGTATTTT.

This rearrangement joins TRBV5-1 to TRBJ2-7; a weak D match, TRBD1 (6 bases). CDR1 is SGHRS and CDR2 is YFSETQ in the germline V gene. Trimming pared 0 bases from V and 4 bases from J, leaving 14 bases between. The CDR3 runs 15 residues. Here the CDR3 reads CASSLAGRGEYEQYF. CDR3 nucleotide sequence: TGCGCCAGCAGCTTGGCCGGCAGGGGTGAGTACGAGCAGTACTTC.

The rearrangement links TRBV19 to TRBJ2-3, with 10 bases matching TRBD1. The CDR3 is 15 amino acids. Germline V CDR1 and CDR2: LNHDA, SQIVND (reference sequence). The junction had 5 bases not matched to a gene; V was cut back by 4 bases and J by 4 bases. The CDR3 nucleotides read TGTGCCAGTAGTAGGGGGACAGGGGCCGCAGATACGCAGTATTTT. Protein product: CASSRGTGAADTQYF.

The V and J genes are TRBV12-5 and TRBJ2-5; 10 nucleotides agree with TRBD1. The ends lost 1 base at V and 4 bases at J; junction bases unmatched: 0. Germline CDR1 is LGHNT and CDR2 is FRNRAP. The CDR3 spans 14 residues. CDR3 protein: CASGLGQGAETQYF. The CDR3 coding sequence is TGTGCTAGTGGTTTGGGACAGGGGGCAGAGACCCAGTACTTC.

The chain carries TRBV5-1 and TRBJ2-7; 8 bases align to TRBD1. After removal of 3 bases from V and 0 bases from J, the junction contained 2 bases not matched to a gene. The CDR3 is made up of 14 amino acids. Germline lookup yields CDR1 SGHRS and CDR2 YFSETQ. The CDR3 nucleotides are TGCGCCAGCAGCTCCGGACAGGGCTCCTACGAGCAGTACTTC. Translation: CASSSGQGSYEQYF.

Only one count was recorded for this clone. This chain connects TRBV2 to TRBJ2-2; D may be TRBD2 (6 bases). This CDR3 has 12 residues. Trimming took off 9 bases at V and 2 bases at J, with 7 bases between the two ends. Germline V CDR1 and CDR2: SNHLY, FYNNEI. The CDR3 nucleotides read TGTGCCAGGCGGGGTAACACCGGGGAGCTGTTTTTT. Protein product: CARRGNTGELFF.

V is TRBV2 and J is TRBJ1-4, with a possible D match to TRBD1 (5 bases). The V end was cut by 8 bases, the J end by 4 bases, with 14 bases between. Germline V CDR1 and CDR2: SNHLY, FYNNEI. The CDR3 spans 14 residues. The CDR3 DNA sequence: TGTGCCAGCGCCACCGGGGGAGATAATGAAAAACTGTTTTTT. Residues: CASATGGDNEKLFF. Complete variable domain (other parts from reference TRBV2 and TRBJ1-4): EPEVTQTPSHQVTQMGQEVILRCVPISNHLYFYWYRQILGQKVEFLVSFYNNEISEKSEIFDDQFSVERPDGSNFTLKIRSTKLEDSAMYFCASATGGDNEKLFFGSGTQLSVL.

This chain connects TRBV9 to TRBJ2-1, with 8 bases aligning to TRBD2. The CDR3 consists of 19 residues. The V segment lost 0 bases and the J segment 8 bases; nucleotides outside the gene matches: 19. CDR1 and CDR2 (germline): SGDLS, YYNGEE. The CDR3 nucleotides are TGTGCCAGCAGCGTAGAGGGGGAGGGGAGACTAGCGAGACGCGATGAGCAGTTCTTC. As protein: CASSVEGEGRLARRDEQFF.

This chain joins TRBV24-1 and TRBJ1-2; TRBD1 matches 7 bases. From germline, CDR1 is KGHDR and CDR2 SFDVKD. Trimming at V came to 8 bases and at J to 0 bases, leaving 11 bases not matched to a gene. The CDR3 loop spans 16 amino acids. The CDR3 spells CATTWDSPLANYGYTF. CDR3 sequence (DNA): TGTGCCACCACCTGGGACAGTCCTTTAGCTAACTATGGCTACACCTTC.

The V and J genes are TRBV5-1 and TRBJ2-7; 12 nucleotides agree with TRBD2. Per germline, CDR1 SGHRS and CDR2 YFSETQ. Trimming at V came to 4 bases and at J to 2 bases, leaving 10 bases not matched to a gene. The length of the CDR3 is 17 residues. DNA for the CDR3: TGCGCCAGCAGCACAGGGACTAGCGGGCCGAGGGCCTACGAGCAGTACTTC. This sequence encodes CASSTGTSGPRAYEQYF.

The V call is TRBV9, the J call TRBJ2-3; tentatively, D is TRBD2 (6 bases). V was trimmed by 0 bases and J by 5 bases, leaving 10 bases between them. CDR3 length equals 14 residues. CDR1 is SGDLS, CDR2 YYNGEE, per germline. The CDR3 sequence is CASSVAPGEDTQYF. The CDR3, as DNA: TGTGCCAGCAGCGTAGCTCCGGGAGAAGATACGCAGTATTTT.

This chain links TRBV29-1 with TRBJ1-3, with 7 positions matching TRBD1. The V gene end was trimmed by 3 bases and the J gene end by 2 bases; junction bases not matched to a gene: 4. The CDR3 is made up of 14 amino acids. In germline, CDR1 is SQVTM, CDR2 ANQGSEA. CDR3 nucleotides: TGCAGCGTTGATGTAGGGGGCCCTGGAAACACCATATATTTT. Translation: CSVDVGGPGNTIYF.

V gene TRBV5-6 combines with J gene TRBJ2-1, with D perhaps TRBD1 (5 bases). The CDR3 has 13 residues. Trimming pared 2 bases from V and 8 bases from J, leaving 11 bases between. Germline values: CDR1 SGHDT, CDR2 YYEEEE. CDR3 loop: CASSFAQGDEQFF. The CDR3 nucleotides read TGTGCCAGCAGCTTCGCTCAGGGTGATGAGCAGTTCTTC.

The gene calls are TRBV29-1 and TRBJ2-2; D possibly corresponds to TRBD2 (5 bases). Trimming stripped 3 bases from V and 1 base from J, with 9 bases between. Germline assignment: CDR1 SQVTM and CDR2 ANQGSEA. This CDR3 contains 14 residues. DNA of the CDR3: TGCAGCGTTGATTCCGGGAAGAACACCGGGGAGCTGTTTTTT. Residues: CSVDSGKNTGELFF.